Sequencing of this T cell receptor beta chain was carried out in a study of blood T cell repertoires in COVID-19. Study in general: The cDNA or gDNA used as material had been derived from T cells, B-cell-depleted T cells, or PBMCs.

Enrollment of patients from Seattle took place during active infection, with longitudinal follow-up. Authors' methods: Quantification of nucleated cells was approximated via reference gene primer amplification. Assay: immunoSEQ multiplex PCR; the TCRdb copy retains only in-frame clones and omits some. The V and J calls and the clone size are those of that table, but D and trimming were determined from the DNA. Altogether 80,000 to 90,000 clones are present, approximately 86% being singletons, with the ten largest covering approximately 3%. The CDR3 contains 13 residues. With V trimmed by 10 bases and J by 3 bases, 3 bases remained unmatched. CDR1 and CDR2 from the germline V gene are MNHEY and SMNVEV (reference sequence).

The clonotype comes from an elderly woman with COVID-19, enrolled during active disease. Sequences were obtained from peripheral blood. This chain links TRBV27 with TRBJ2-3; TRBD2 matches at 11 bases. CDR3 sequence (DNA): TGTGCCACCGCTAGCGGGGGGACAGATACGCAGTATTTT. This sequence encodes CATASGGTDTQYF.